Presented here are 23 T cell receptor beta chains from one specimen sequenced in a study of T cell repertoires in cytomegalovirus infection. TCRdb reprocessed the reads via MiXCR and lists one record per CDR3 protein. The sample lists under 600,000 distinct CDR3 sequences; 16% were seen once. What was sequenced was CD8+ T cells from PBMCs. The source of these receptors is a human donor in good health (CMV status not recorded). Some clones in this sample may be carry-over from other donors' samples.

Of note for this clonotype: It may be a read error: a sequence one base away is much more abundant. This rearrangement joins TRBV7-9 to TRBJ1-1, with unresolved D. Trimming shortened V by 8 bases and J by 11 bases, and 15 bases separated the two germline ends. The CDR3 consists of 11 residues. Looked up from germline, CDR1 is SEHNR and CDR2 is FQNEAQ (reference sequence). The DNA of the CDR3 is TGTGCCAGCTTAACCATAGGAGTGGCTTTCTTT. It specifies CASLTIGVAFF.

This clonotype was observed at least ten times. V is TRBV6-6 and J is TRBJ2-5, with TRBD2 identical over 11 bases. The length of the CDR3 is 15 residues. CDR1 is MNHNY, CDR2 SVGAGI, per germline (reference sequence). The V and J ends lost 7 bases and 2 bases, in that order; junction bases with no gene match: 6. CDR3 in amino acids: CASTTRLAGQETQYF. CDR3 DNA sequence: TGTGCCAGCACGACCCGACTAGCGGGACAAGAGACCCAGTACTTC.

The genes are TRBV6-5 and TRBJ2-2, with TRBD2 as a possible D gene (7 bases). There are 17 residues in the CDR3. CDR1 is MNHEY and CDR2 is SVGAGI in the germline V gene. The V and J ends lost 0 bases and 4 bases respectively, with 15 bases between them. The CDR3 protein is CASSYSRGGALTGELFF. The CDR3 nucleotides read TGTGCCAGCAGTTACTCGAGGGGGGGGGCGCTCACCGGGGAGCTGTTTTTT.

This clonotype has ten or more counts. This chain connects TRBV7-3 to TRBJ1-1; D might be TRBD1 (5 bases). Germline assignment: CDR1 SGHTA and CDR2 FQGTGA. The CDR3 sequence is 14 residues long. Trimming removed 5 bases from V and 1 base from J, with 11 bases in between. The CDR3, as DNA: TGTGCCAGCAGCCCCACCGGGGGGAACACTGAAGCTTTCTTT. Its protein product is CASSPTGGNTEAFF.

This clonotype has a count of ten or more. The CDR3 here is CSASPALPGGNEQFF. The CDR3, as DNA: TGCAGTGCTAGCCCCGCCTTGCCGGGAGGTAATGAGCAGTTCTTC. V and J are TRBV20-1 and TRBJ2-1; 7 positions match TRBD2. The CDR3 is 15 residues long. Losses at the gene ends were 3 bases for V and 7 bases for J; bases not matched to a gene: 12. The germline CDR1 and CDR2 sequences are DFQATT and SNEGSKA (reference sequence).

This clonotype was counted many times. V and J are TRBV28 and TRBJ2-2; D remains unclear. Germline V lookup: CDR1 MDHEN, CDR2 SYDVKM. CDR3 length equals 16 residues. V gave up 5 bases and J gave up 4 bases, with 17 bases separating them. CDR3 sequence reads: CASSPTKVIGTGELFF. The CDR3 bases are TGTGCCAGCAGTCCCACCAAGGTCATCGGCACCGGGGAGCTGTTTTTT.

The rearrangement links TRBV18 to TRBJ1-2; TRBD1 matches 7 bases. V lost 3 bases to trimming and J lost 4 bases; unmatched junction nucleotides: 11. CDR1 and CDR2 (germline): KGHSH, LQKENI. This CDR3 region has 16 residues. The CDR3 loop reads CASSPWNLTGSYGYTF. The CDR3 DNA reads as TGTGCCAGCTCACCGTGGAACCTGACAGGGAGCTATGGCTACACCTTC.

V usage is TRBV5-1 and J usage is TRBJ2-3, with D uncertain. The V and J ends lost 3 bases and 6 bases respectively, with 14 bases between them. This CDR3 spans 14 amino acids. Germline CDR1 SGHRS, CDR2 YFSETQ. The CDR3 DNA reads as TGCGCCAGCAGCTCCCGACAAGGAATGGATACGCAGTATTTT. This encodes CASSSRQGMDTQYF.

The chain links TRBV9 to TRBJ2-5; the D call may be TRBD1 or TRBD2 (6 bases each). Germline assignment: CDR1 SGDLS and CDR2 YYNGEE. V shed 4 bases and J shed 5 bases, with 18 bases lying between them. The CDR3 is 15 residues long. CDR3 residues: CASSHNEGGPETQYF. The DNA for the CDR3 is TGTGCCAGCAGCCACAATGAGGGGGGCCCGGAGACCCAGTACTTC.

This clonotype was detected a few times. This chain uses TRBV5-3 with TRBJ2-4; TRBD2 matches 14 bases. TRBV5-3 has ORF status, its function being uncertain. With V trimmed by 4 bases and J by 7 bases, 16 bases remained unmatched. This CDR3 is built from 19 residues. Written as DNA, the CDR3 is TGTGCCAGAAGCCGGACGGGACTAGCGGGAGACTTGGCCGCCAACATTCAGTACTTC. Translation gives CARSRTGLAGDLAANIQYF.

This clonotype has more than one count but fewer than ten. The V gene is TRBV28, the J gene TRBJ2-4; D uncertain. Germline CDR1 and CDR2: MDHEN and SYDVKM. The ends were cut back, 3 bases at V and 0 bases at J, with 15 bases in the middle. The CDR3 has 17 residues. This CDR3 is CASSLASKSGAKNIQYF. For the CDR3, the DNA is TGTGCCAGCAGTTTGGCCTCCAAGAGTGGAGCCAAAAACATTCAGTACTTC.

This clonotype was recorded at least ten times. CDR3 amino acids: CASSLGGGYYNEQFF. CDR3 in DNA: TGTGCCAGCAGCTTAGGGGGCGGGTACTACAATGAGCAGTTCTTC. This chain connects TRBV7-2 to TRBJ2-1; D is possibly TRBD1 or TRBD2 (5 bases each). Between the trimmed V and J ends, which lost 1 base and 3 bases, there was a span of 10 bases. This CDR3 has 15 amino acids. The germline gives CDR1 SGHTA, CDR2 FQGNSA.

The rearrangement joins TRBV4-1 to TRBJ1-1; D is possibly TRBD1 (6 bases). Trimming stripped 0 bases from V and 6 bases from J, with 11 bases between. CDR3 length equals 14 residues. CDR1 is MGHRA, CDR2 YSYEKL, per germline. CDR3 sequence: CASSQDRGGAEAFF. CDR3 DNA sequence: TGCGCCAGCAGCCAAGACAGGGGTGGAGCTGAAGCTTTCTTT.

This clonotype was counted many times. This chain links TRBV7-6 with TRBJ1-5; possibly TRBD1 for D (5 bases). V gave up 5 bases and J gave up 2 bases, with 13 bases separating them. The CDR3 covers 15 residues. Germline lookup yields CDR1 SGHVS and CDR2 FNYEAQ. The chain's CDR3 is CASSRVGDRNQPQHF. CDR3 sequence (DNA): TGTGCCAGCAGCCGCGTGGGGGACCGCAATCAGCCCCAGCATTTT.

This clonotype has at least ten counts. The chain carries TRBV6-5 and TRBJ1-1; TRBD1 matches 9 bases. CDR3 length equals 14 residues. Germline CDR1 reads MNHEY; CDR2 reads SVGAGI. V lost 2 bases to trimming and J lost 4 bases; unmatched junction nucleotides: 2. CDR3 DNA: TGTGCCAGCAGTTACGTGACAGGGGGCACTGAAGCTTTCTTT. Its translation is CASSYVTGGTEAFF.

Many counts were recorded for this clonotype. The chain recombines TRBV7-9 with TRBJ1-5; 7 positions match TRBD1. Germline assignment: CDR1 SEHNR and CDR2 FQNEAQ (reference sequence). The CDR3 has 15 amino acids. The junction had 9 bases not matched to a gene; V was cut back by 3 bases and J by 7 bases. The CDR3 region has the DNA TGTGCCAGCAGCTTTTCCGGGACAGAGGGCCAGCCCCAGCATTTT. It specifies CASSFSGTEGQPQHF. The full variable domain, rest sourced from reference TRBV7-9 and TRBJ1-5, is DTGVSQNPRHKITKRGQNVTFRCDPISEHNRLYWYRQTLGQGPEFLTYFQNEAQLEKSRLLSDRFSAERPKGSFSTLEIQRTEQGDSAMYLCASSFSGTEGQPQHFGDGTRLSIL.

This clonotype has only a few counts. The V and J genes are TRBV27 and TRBJ1-1; 7 nucleotides align to TRBD1. The J segment lost 0 bases and the V segment lost 7 bases, leaving 5 bases of the junction unmatched. There are 14 residues in the CDR3. In germline, CDR1 is MNHEY, CDR2 SMNVEV (reference sequence). The DNA for the CDR3 is TGTGCCAGCATAAAACAGGGGATGAACACTGAAGCTTTCTTT. Its translation: CASIKQGMNTEAFF.

The rearrangement links TRBV30 to TRBJ1-5, with a weak D call TRBD1 (5 bases). The CDR3 has 14 amino acids. Germline V gene data show CDR1 as GTSNPN and CDR2 as SVGIG (reference sequence). The V end lost 2 bases, the J end lost 9 bases, and 17 bases lay between the germline ends. CDR3 in amino acids: CAWSPAGGIGPQHF. In DNA, the CDR3 is TGTGCCTGGAGTCCGGCGGGGGGGATTGGGCCCCAGCATTTT.

This clonotype was found many times. The rearrangement uses TRBV12-3 or TRBV12-4 and TRBJ1-5; no clear D gene. The CDR3 has 12 residues. The V and J ends lost 7 bases and 3 bases respectively, with 7 bases between them. The DNA of the CDR3 is TGTGCCAGCACCTTAGACAATCAGCCCCAGCATTTT. Translation: CASTLDNQPQHF.

This clonotype was detected many times. This rearrangement joins TRBV12-3 or TRBV12-4 to TRBJ2-3; D unclear. The CDR3 is made up of 13 amino acids. Trimming took 0 bases from V and 5 from J, leaving 6 bases between them. The CDR3 here is CASSLAAVDTQYF. In nucleotides, the CDR3 is TGTGCCAGCAGTTTAGCTGCGGTAGATACGCAGTATTTT.

In this sample, this clonotype turned up a few times. The chain employs TRBV28 and TRBJ1-1; no clear D. Germline CDR1 and CDR2: MDHEN and SYDVKM. The CDR3 totals 14 residues. V dropped 5 bases and J dropped 1 base, with 11 bases sitting between them. The CDR3 here is CASSDSEGNTEAFF. The CDR3 nucleotides are TGTGCCAGCAGTGATTCGGAGGGGAACACTGAAGCTTTCTTT. Variable domain in full (rest from reference TRBV28 and TRBJ1-1): DVKVTQSSRYLVKRTGEKVFLECVQDMDHENMFWYRQDPGLGLRLIYFSYDVKMKEKGDIPEGYSVSREKKERFSLILESASTNQTSMYLCASSDSEGNTEAFFGQGTRLTVV.

As to this clonotype: At one end the junction does not follow the germline gene, possibly because of a read error. The chain links TRBV4-1 to TRBJ1-1, with 7 bases fitting TRBD1. This CDR3 region has 14 residues. The germline V gene encodes CDR1 MGHRA and CDR2 YSYEKL. CDR3 protein: CASSQVTGNPEAFF. The CDR3 DNA sequence: TGCGCCAGCAGCCAAGTGACAGGGAACCCTGAAGCTTTCTTT.

The gene calls are TRBV7-9 and TRBJ2-6; possibly TRBD1 for D (5 bases). CDR3 size: 16 residues. Germline CDR1 SEHNR, CDR2 FQNEAQ (reference sequence). Trimming left V 0 bases short and J 2 bases short, with 8 bases between. This CDR3 reads CASSLAKGAGANVLTF. The CDR3 nucleotides are TGTGCCAGCAGCTTAGCGAAAGGGGCTGGGGCCAACGTCCTGACTTTC.